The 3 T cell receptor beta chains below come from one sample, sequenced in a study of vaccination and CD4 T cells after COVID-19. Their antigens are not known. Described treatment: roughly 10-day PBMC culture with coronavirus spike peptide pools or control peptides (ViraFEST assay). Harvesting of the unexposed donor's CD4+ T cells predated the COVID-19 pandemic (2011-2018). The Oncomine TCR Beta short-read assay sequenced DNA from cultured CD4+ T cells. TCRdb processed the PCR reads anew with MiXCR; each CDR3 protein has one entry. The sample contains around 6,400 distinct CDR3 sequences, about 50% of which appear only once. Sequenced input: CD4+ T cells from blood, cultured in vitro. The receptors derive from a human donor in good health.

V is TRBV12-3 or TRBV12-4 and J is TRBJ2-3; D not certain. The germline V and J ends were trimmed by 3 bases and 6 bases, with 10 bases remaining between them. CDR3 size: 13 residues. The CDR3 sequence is CASSLVNSDTQYF. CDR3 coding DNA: TGTGCCAGCAGTTTGGTGAACTCGGATACGCAGTATTTT.

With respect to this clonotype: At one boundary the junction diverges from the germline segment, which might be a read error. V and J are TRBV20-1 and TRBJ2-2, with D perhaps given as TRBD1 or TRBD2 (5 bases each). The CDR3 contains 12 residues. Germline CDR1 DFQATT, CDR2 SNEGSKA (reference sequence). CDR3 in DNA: TGCTGTGCTAGAGGGGACACCGGGGAGCTGTTTTTT. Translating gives CCARGDTGELFF.

The CDR3 bases are TGCAGCGTTGGCGTGGGTGTAGGATCACCCCTCCACTTT. This encodes CSVGVGVGSPLHF. V gene TRBV29-1 combines with J gene TRBJ1-6; D call uncertain. The CDR3 sequence is 13 residues long. The germline gives CDR1 SQVTM, CDR2 ANQGSEA. V was shortened by 4 bases and J by 10 bases, with 14 bases between the two germline ends.